What follows describes a single TCR beta chain. This clonotype has at least ten counts. Which antigen it targets is not known. Per-base quality was not reported, and no clone a single base away is much larger than it. The library was obtained by 5' RACE. The run used a NextSeq 500. The TCR library protocol attached unique molecular identifiers to individual cDNA molecules to correct for sequencing error and PCR bias. TCR alpha and beta chains were both sequenced, and the abundances of alpha and beta sequences in each sample were closely correlated with each other. As for how the authors treated the data: Decombinator V4 was used to annotate the V gene, J gene and CDR3 of the TCR sequences. Expanded TCRs were defined as changing significantly between any two time points under a Poisson model with p below 0.0001. TCR abundances were normalised to the total number of TCRs sequenced in each sample and reported as counts per million. TRAV1-2 paired with TRAJ12, TRAJ20 or TRAJ33 defined MAIT TCRs, while TRAV10 paired with TRAJ18 defined iNKT TCRs. VDJdb, accessed 1 November 2021, was searched for CMV, EBV and SARS-CoV-2 annotated TCRs, excluding TCRs annotated for multiple antigens. TCRdb reworked the public reads: Q25 trimming with fastp, MiXCR clone assembly, productive beta chains retained. CDR3 protein duplicates are merged, each entry listing the most common genes and DNA. The V and J calls, along with clone size, are taken from TCRdb and not from the paper's own processing. The sample includes 85,000 to 100,000 distinct CDR3 sequences, with over 10% observed a single time. Clones ranked in the top ten supply 2% to 2.5% of the sample.

Set within a cohort of healthcare workers in London, UK, this nested case-control study involved weekly PCR testing of nasopharyngeal swabs along with blood sampling. Healthcare workers were enrolled in the week of the UK lockdown, from 23 to 31 March 2020, and were followed every week for up to roughly 15 weeks. The data derive from a study of early T cells in non-severe SARS-CoV-2 infection (dated by TCRdb to the early 2020s). For context, the study as a whole: TCR sequencing used bulk RNA from unsorted whole blood, so alpha and beta chains could not be paired.

Overall results and qualifications from the work: VDJdb matching was skewed toward anti-spike CD8 responses and likely underestimated virus-specific expansions, missing private and CD4 specificities.

The germline ends are 18 bases apart after V is trimmed by 6 bases and J by 1 base. The germline V gene (reference sequence) sets CDR1 to SEHNR and CDR2 to FQNEAQ. The CDR3 holds 16 amino acids from the cysteine to the phenylalanine. Just CDR3 DNA is preserved here, 48 bases in frame from base 1. This chain is built from TRBV7-9 and TRBJ1-1; matching of 6 bases hints at TRBD1 as the D gene. The origin of this receptor is an adult who was a healthcare worker with PCR-confirmed SARS-CoV-2 infection or an uninfected control (not recorded which). The sequenced material came from whole blood. The CDR3 region reads CASRAAGGTWNTEAFF. The DNA is TGTGCCAGCAGGGCAGCGGGGGGCACGTGGAACACTGAAGCTTTCTTT.